This is a list of T cell receptor beta chains from one sample in a study of a mutant IDH1 vaccine in newly diagnosed glioma. Measured with immunoSEQ multiplex PCR; TCRdb has only the in-frame clones, and not every one. Of 60,000 to 75,000 clones listed, about four fifths are singletons. This sample comprised peripheral blood mononuclear cells (PBMCs), obtained from a glioma patient treated with radiotherapy, temozolomide or both. The receptors shown here come from a woman under 30 with glioma. Some clones in this sample may be carry-over from other donors' samples. Both conserved end residues are part of each CDR3. Each record gives: D gene, V gene, J gene, CDR3 DNA, CDR3 protein. The D gene is left open where the match is weak.

.	TRBV5-1	TRBJ1-1	TGCGCCAGCAGCTTGCGGACCTTGAACACTGAAGCTTTCTTT	CASSLRTLNTEAFF
.	TRBV28	TRBJ2-7	TGTGCCAGCAGTGAAGAGTACGAGCAGTACTTC	CASSEEYEQYF
.	TRBV10-3	TRBJ1-4	TGTGCCATCAGGAACCCGAGTGGGGAAAAACTGTTTTTT	CAIRNPSGEKLFF
.	TRBV6-5	TRBJ2-1	TGTGCCAGCAGCCCCAATGGGCATGAGCAGTTCTTC	CASSPNGHEQFF
TRBD1	TRBV5-1	TRBJ1-1	TGCGCCAGCAGCTTGGGCGACAGGGTGGCTGAAGCTTTCTTT	CASSLGDRVAEAFF
TRBD2	TRBV25-1	TRBJ2-5	TGTGCCAGCAGTGAACTGGGGGTGGGGAGGGTGTCGGAGACCCAGTACTTC	CASSELGVGRVSETQYF
TRBD2	TRBV7-9	TRBJ2-5	TGTGCCAGCAGCTCAGGACTAGCGGGAGTTGAGACCCAGTACTTC	CASSSGLAGVETQYF
.	TRBV7-2	TRBJ2-7	TGTGCCAGCAGCCAAGGGCCGCTATCCTACGAGCAGTACTTC	CASSQGPLSYEQYF
.	TRBV4-2	TRBJ1-1	TGTGCCAGCAGCCAAGATTGGGGCCGGCAGAACACTGAAGCTTTCTTT	CASSQDWGRQNTEAFF
.	TRBV2	TRBJ1-2	TGTGCCAGCAGTGTGAAACGGTATAATTATGGCTACACCTTC	CASSVKRYNYGYTF